Sequencing of this T cell receptor (beta chain) was carried out in a study of T cell responses to AZD1222 COVID-19 vaccine (dated by TCRdb to the early 2020s). Background on the whole study: AZD1222 recipients with second doses at about 4 weeks or about 12 weeks were pooled, because spike-specific TCR depth and breadth did not differ between schedules. TCR sequencing covered 233 trial participants: 200 to 210 given two doses of AZD1222 and around 25 given two doses of MenACWY control vaccine. Trial participants were enrolled into age subgroups of 18-55, 56-69 and 70-plus years, which contained approximately 150, 28 and 58 TCR-sequenced participants, respectively. General study outcomes and caveats: Nearly half of unique spike-specific TCRs reportedly recognized epitopes outside regions mutated in the B.1.351 and B.1.1.7 variants. Vaccine-associated CD4 TCRs spanned the whole spike protein, with dominant responses in regions 160-218 and 743-854. Conclusions about previously exposed vaccinees are limited because only five to seven AZD1222 recipients were SARS-CoV-2 seropositive at baseline. Because no samples from the day 14 peak response were available, repertoires could be characterized only after the peak T cell response. The 56-69-year group was small, and its depth increase did not reach significance, likely because of low power. Participants were mostly white British and included more females than males, and it was suggested by the authors that clonal diversity may have been underestimated. After two AZD1222 doses, both the breadth and the depth of spike-specific TCRs were significantly higher than at day 0 and than in MenACWY recipients.

In regard to this clone: The clone's antigen remains unknown. No base quality values were provided; no much bigger clone lies one nucleotide off.

The CDR3 regions of human TCRbeta chains were analyzed by immunosequencing. For the original study's pipeline: Repertoire TCRs were checked for matches against a reference library of SARS-CoV-2-specific TCRs that had been generated using the MIRA antigen-specificity platform. Breadth meant the fraction of unique TCRs that were SARS-CoV-2-associated, whereas depth meant the fraction of total T cells that were SARS-CoV-2-associated. Each spike-specific TCR was assigned to its reactive spike region and to a CD4 or CD8 class using the MIRA data. Log10-transformed breadth and depth values were compared by one-way ANOVA with Sidak's multiple comparisons tests. As stored in TCRdb, this immuneACCESS dataset retains in-frame rearrangements with V and J assigned. A fraction of the clones does not appear; measured against another copy, unresolved V genes explain less than half of the discrepancy, and the remainder lacks a known reason. D and trimming come from the DNA, and the V and J calls and clone size come from that table. This sample comprises about 140,000 clones, more than 80% of them detected only once. About 3% of the sample belongs to the ten largest clones.

Sample time point, as interpreted from the label and publication: baseline before first vaccination. Vaccinee samples were obtained from the UK trials COV001 and COV002, which included a single-blind randomized controlled phase 2/3 trial of AZD1222 (ChAdOx1 nCoV-19) in healthy adults. For TCRbeta chain sequencing, PBMC samples were collected from trial participants at day 0 and at day 28 after the second dose. The junction shows trimming of 5 bases on V and 8 bases on J, and the gene matches do not reach 9 bases of it. The CDR3, from cysteine to phenylalanine, totals 15 residues. Only the CDR3 DNA stays, 45 bases, in frame from base 1. Per the germline V gene (reference sequence), SEHNR is the CDR1 and FQNEAQ is the CDR2.

This specimen consisted of peripheral blood, obtained on day 0 of AZD1222 vaccination. This receptor was taken from an adult in good health. The V and J segments used are TRBV7-9 and TRBJ2-2, and 9 junction bases match TRBD2. The CDR3 region has the sequence CASSPQQRGAGELFF. In nucleotides, the sequence is TGTGCCAGCAGCCCCCAGCAGCGGGGGGCGGGGGAGCTGTTTTTT.